This TCR beta chain came from a study of regulatory T cells in long-lasting Graves disease. Background on the study: Disease was considered persistent Graves' disease after over 5 years of antithyroid drugs (with positive TSH receptor antibodies). The study, taken as a whole, reports: It was in persistent disease that TRBV28, TRBJ1-2 and TRBJ2-5 were favored.

Notes on this clonotype: Its antigen is undetermined. One junction end disagrees with the germline gene, perhaps due to a read error.

Germline V gene sequence: CDR1 SNHLY, CDR2 FYNNEI. The CDR3 contains 14 residues. To make TCR beta libraries, researchers used iRepertoire HTBI primers and Arm-PCR of CDR3 regions. In TCRdb, the multiplex PCR reads were re-called with MiXCR into one record per CDR3 protein. The repertoire has about 660,000 distinct CDR3 sequences, approximately 31% of them found once; the top ten carry around 42%. Time point here: persistent/refractory GD, antithyroid drugs over 5 years with positive TRAb. The TCR library was made from RNA extracted from PBMCs. The chain recombines TRBV2 with TRBJ1-6; 9 bases align to TRBD1. The clonotype originates from a female donor with Graves disease. The specimen comprised peripheral blood mononuclear cells (PBMCs), sampled when the disease was refractory, from a patient treated with antithyroid drugs. CDR3 coding DNA: TGTGCCAGCAGCTCCGGGACAGGGCGATCACCCCTCCGCTTT. Its translation is CASSSGTGRSPLRF.